This T cell receptor (beta chain) was captured in a study of cytomegalovirus exposure and HLA in healthy donors. PCR was performed using 60 Vbeta and 13 Jbeta primers. This table comes from immunoSEQ multiplex PCR, and its TCRdb copy is limited to in-frame clones, with some not included. The sample has around 67,000 clones, 75% to 85% seen once. CDR1 is MNHEY and CDR2 is SVGAGI in the germline V gene. Trimming took off 7 bases at V and 8 bases at J, with 11 bases between the two ends. This CDR3 is 11 amino acids long. The clonotype was recovered from a young man in good health and CMV-seropositive. Sequencing was performed on PBMCs. The chain couples TRBV6-5 to TRBJ1-2, with D unresolved. The CDR3 DNA is TGTGCCAGCACCCGCGGTGAGGGCTACACCTTC. Protein: CASTRGEGYTF.